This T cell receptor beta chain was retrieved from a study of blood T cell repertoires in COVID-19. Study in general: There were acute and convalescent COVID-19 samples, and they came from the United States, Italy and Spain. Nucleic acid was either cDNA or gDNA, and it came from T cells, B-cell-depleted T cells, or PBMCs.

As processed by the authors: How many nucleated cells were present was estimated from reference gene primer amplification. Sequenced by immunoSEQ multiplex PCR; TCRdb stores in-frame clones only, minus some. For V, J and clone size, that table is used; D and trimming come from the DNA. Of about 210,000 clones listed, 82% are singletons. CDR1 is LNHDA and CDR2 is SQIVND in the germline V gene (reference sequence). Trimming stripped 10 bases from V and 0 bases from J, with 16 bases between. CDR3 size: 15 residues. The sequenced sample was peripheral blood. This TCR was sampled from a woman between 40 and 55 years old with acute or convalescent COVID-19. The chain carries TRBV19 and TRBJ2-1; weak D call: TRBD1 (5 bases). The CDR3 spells CATADRQSSYNEQFF. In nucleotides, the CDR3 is TGTGCCACTGCAGACAGACAGAGCTCCTACAATGAGCAGTTCTTC.